This T cell receptor (beta chain) was sequenced for a study of blood T cell repertoires in COVID-19. Here immunoSEQ multiplex PCR was the method, and the copy in TCRdb shows in-frame clones only, minus some. Here the sample spans approximately 300,000 clones, more than 75% being singletons. Per germline, CDR1 ENHRY and CDR2 SYGVKD. Trimming removed 4 bases at V and 3 bases at J, with 7 bases between. The CDR3 consists of 13 residues. This clone was seen a single time. Sequencing was performed on peripheral blood. This TCR came from a woman between 50 and 59 years old with active or convalescent COVID-19. The rearrangement links TRBV10-3 to TRBJ1-5; no clear D gene. The CDR3 DNA reads as TGTGCCATCAGTGGGGCAGACAATCAGCCCCAGCATTTT. Encoded protein: CAISGADNQPQHF.